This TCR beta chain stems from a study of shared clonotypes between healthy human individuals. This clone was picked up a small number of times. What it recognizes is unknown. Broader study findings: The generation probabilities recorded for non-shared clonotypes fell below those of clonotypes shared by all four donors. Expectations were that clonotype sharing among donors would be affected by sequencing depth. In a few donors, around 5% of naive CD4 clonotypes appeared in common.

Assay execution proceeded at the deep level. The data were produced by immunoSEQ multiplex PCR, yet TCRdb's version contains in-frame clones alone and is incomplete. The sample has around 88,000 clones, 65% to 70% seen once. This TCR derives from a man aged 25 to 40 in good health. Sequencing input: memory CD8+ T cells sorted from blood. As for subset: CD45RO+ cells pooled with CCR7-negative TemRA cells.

As DNA, the CDR3 is TGTGCCAGCAGTTGGACGGGGAACACTGAAGCTTTCTTT. Translating gives CASSWTGNTEAFF. The gene calls are TRBV6-5 and TRBJ1-1; D uncertain. The germline gives CDR1 MNHEY, CDR2 SVGAGI. Between the trimmed V and J ends, which lost 4 bases and 1 base, there was a span of 7 bases. The CDR3 loop spans 13 amino acids.